The clone carrying this TCR beta chain came up many times. Antigen unknown. The data belong to a study of CD8 T cells in ankylosing spondylitis. Using its own MiXCR run on the 5' RACE reads, TCRdb lists one record per CDR3 protein. The sample contains fewer than 550,000 distinct CDR3 sequences, about 5.4% of which appear only once. Broader study findings: Made up of 7 to 9 highly homologous variants, a TCR beta motif appeared characteristic of ankylosing spondylitis blood.

The V gene's germline CDR1 is SGHRS and CDR2 YFSETQ. Trimming at V came to 4 bases and at J to 2 bases, leaving 6 bases not matched to a gene. This CDR3 is built from 15 residues. Sequencing was carried out using blood, either unsorted or a sorted T cell fraction (not recorded which). The TCR was taken from a male donor with ankylosing spondylitis. The gene calls are TRBV5-1 and TRBJ1-2, with 9 nucleotides matching TRBD1. CDR3 in amino acids: CASSPSDRGNYGYTF. CDR3 coding DNA: TGCGCCAGCAGCCCTTCTGACAGGGGGAACTATGGCTACACCTTC.